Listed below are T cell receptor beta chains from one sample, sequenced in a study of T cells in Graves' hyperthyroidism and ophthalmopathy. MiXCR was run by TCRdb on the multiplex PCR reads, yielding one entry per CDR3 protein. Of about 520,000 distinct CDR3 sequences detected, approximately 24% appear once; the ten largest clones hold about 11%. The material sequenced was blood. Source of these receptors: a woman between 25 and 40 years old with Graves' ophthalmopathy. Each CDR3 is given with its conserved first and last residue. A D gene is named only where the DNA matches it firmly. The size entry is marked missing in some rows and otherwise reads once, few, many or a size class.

TGCAGTGCTAGAGCCGATTACCGAAACAGGGGAACCTATAATTCACCCCTCCACTTT CSARADYRNRGTYNSPLHF TRBD1 TRBJ1-6 TRBV20-1 few
TGTGCCTGGATCCATGGGACAGGGAAGCGTGGCTACACCTTC CAWIHGTGKRGYTF TRBD1 TRBJ1-2 TRBV30 NA
TGTGCCAGCACAGGGGGACAGGTCAATCAGCCCCAGCATTTT CASTGGQVNQPQHF TRBD1 TRBJ1-5 TRBV6-5 many
TGTGCCATCGAGCCGGGACAGGGCCCAGATACGCAGTATTTT CAIEPGQGPDTQYF TRBD1 TRBJ2-3 TRBV10-3 many
TGTGCCAGCAGCGACGGACAGGGGGACACTGAAGCTTTCTTT CASSDGQGDTEAFF TRBD1 TRBJ1-1 TRBV2 many
TGCGCCAGCAGCCAAGAAAGGGGACGAAACACTGAAGCTTTCTTT CASSQERGRNTEAFF NA TRBJ1-1 TRBV4-1 many
TGTGCATCGGCGGATCTTCTAGCGGGAGGTAACCGGGAGACCCAGTACTTC CASADLLAGGNRETQYF TRBD2 TRBJ2-5 TRBV12-3/TRBV12-4 few
TGCGCCAGCAGCCAAGGAAGCCTTAGCAATCAGCCCCAGCATTTT CASSQGSLSNQPQHF NA TRBJ1-5 TRBV4-1 few
TGCAGTGCAAACCCCACGGGAAGGGCCAAAAACATTCAGTACTTC CSANPTGRAKNIQYF NA TRBJ2-4 TRBV20-1 many
TGCGCCAGCAGCCAAAGGGGTTTACAGGGTAGTAATACTGAAGCTTTCTTT CASSQRGLQGSNTEAFF NA TRBJ1-1 TRBV4-1 NA
TGTGCCAGCTACCCGGGTAGGGGGCGGCCATACGAGCAGTACTTC CASYPGRGRPYEQYF TRBD1 TRBJ2-7 TRBV6-5 many
TGCAGTGCGCTCCGGGAAGGGTACGAGCAGTACTTC CSALREGYEQYF NA TRBJ2-7 TRBV20-1 NA
TGTGCCAGCACCTCCAGCCCTCTCGGCATCGGCTACACCTTC CASTSSPLGIGYTF NA TRBJ1-2 TRBV12-3/TRBV12-4 many
TGTGCCAGCAGCTTCGGGACGGGAATTTATGGCTACACCTTC CASSFGTGIYGYTF NA TRBJ1-2 TRBV27 many
TGTGCCAGCAGTTTCCCCGGGGAGAACACTGAAGCTGTCTTT CASSFPGENTEAVF NA TRBJ1-1 TRBV12-3/TRBV12-4 NA
TGTGCCAGCAGCCAGGGGACCGGGACAGGACTTGGGAACACCATATATTTT CASSQGTGTGLGNTIYF TRBD1 TRBJ1-3 TRBV3-1 NA
TGTGCCAGCAGTAGACAGAATTCACCCCTCCACTTT CASSRQNSPLHF NA TRBJ1-6 TRBV2 many
TGTGCCAGCAGCAAGGGACTGGAAGAGACCCAGTACTTC CASSKGLEETQYF NA TRBJ2-5 TRBV7-2 NA
TGCAGTGCTAGTAAAGGACAGGGGGCGATTGAAGCTTTCTTT CSASKGQGAIEAFF TRBD1 TRBJ1-1 TRBV20-1 many
TGTGCCTGGAGCCTACTAGCGGGGTTAGAGACCCAGTACTTC CAWSLLAGLETQYF TRBD2 TRBJ2-5 TRBV30 many
TGTGCCAGCAGCTTTGGGGGGACAGGGGTCAAAAACATTCAGTACTTC CASSFGGTGVKNIQYF TRBD1 TRBJ2-4 TRBV13 many
NA CASSFYICSAGTGGTEAFF NA TRBJ1-1 TRBV11-2 once
TGTGCCAGCAGTTCTACAGGGGGCGTCGGATACGAGCAGTACTTC CASSSTGGVGYEQYF TRBD1 TRBJ2-7 TRBV28 many
TGTGCCAGCAGTGAAAATACGAATCAGCCCCAGCATTTT CASSENTNQPQHF NA TRBJ1-5 TRBV6-1 many
TGTGCCAGCCGGAAGGGCGGGGGATCGTACTATGGCTACACCTTC CASRKGGGSYYGYTF NA TRBJ1-2 TRBV6-2/TRBV6-3 few
TGTGCCTGGCGACCCCTGAACACTGAAGCTTTCTTT CAWRPLNTEAFF NA TRBJ1-1 TRBV30 NA
TGCGCCAGCAGCCCCATGGGACAAAACACCGGGGAGCTGTTTTTT CASSPMGQNTGELFF NA TRBJ2-2 TRBV4-3 NA
TGTGCCAGCAGTACGGGGCCTCAACGGAGCTACGAGCAGTACTTC CASSTGPQRSYEQYF NA TRBJ2-7 TRBV6-5 many
TGCGCCAGCACCCGGCGGGGGGGAGGACCACCGTACGAGCAGTACTTC CASTRRGGGPPYEQYF TRBD2 TRBJ2-7 TRBV5-1 NA
TGTGCCAGCTCTGAAACCTGGAGGGACACTTTATATCAGCCCCAGCATTTT CASSETWRDTLYQPQHF NA TRBJ1-5 TRBV6-1 many
TGTGCCAGCAGCGTAGTTCCGGTGGGGAACACTGAAGCTTTCTTT CASSVVPVGNTEAFF NA TRBJ1-1 TRBV9 many
TGTGCCGATTGCTACGAGCAGTACTTC CADCYEQYF NA TRBJ2-7 TRBV7-6 many
TGTGCCTGGGTCGCGGGGGACGACACTGAAGCTTTCTTT CAWVAGDDTEAFF NA TRBJ1-1 TRBV30 many
TGTGCCAGTAGAGAACAGATTGGCTACACCTTC CASREQIGYTF NA TRBJ1-2 TRBV19 many
TGTGCCAGCAGTAGGCAGGGGGCTACTGAAGCTTTCTTT CASSRQGATEAFF TRBD1 TRBJ1-1 TRBV12-3/TRBV12-4 NA
TGTGCCATCAGTGGGGATTCCTACGAGCAGTACTTC CAISGDSYEQYF NA TRBJ2-7 TRBV10-3 NA
TGTGCCAGCAGCTTAGAGGTACACAATTACGAGCAGTACTTC CASSLEVHNYEQYF NA TRBJ2-7 TRBV11-2 few
TGCAGTGCTACTCAGGGGGAGCAGTACTTC CSATQGEQYF NA TRBJ2-7 TRBV20-1 NA
TGTGCCAGCTCTGAGGGACTGAACAATCAGCCCCAGCATTTT CASSEGLNNQPQHF NA TRBJ1-5 TRBV18 NA
TGCGCCAGCAGCCAAGATGACCCCACAGATACGCAGTATTTT CASSQDDPTDTQYF NA TRBJ2-3 TRBV4-3 few
TGTGCCAGCAGCCAAGATCTGACAGCAGGCTACACCTTC CASSQDLTAGYTF NA TRBJ1-2 TRBV3-1 NA
TGCAGTGCTAGAGATCCGACCTCCTCTGGGGAGCTGTTTTTT CSARDPTSSGELFF NA TRBJ2-2 TRBV20-1 many
TGTGCCAGCAGCCCCAGAGGCGGGAGTAACACCGGGGAGCTGTTTTTT CASSPRGGSNTGELFF TRBD2 TRBJ2-2 TRBV11-2 NA
TGTGCCAGTAGTATAGAAACAGGGGGTAAGCGGGAGCTGTTTTTT CASSIETGGKRELFF TRBD1 TRBJ2-2 TRBV19 NA
TGTGCCAGCAGTGACACAAACTCGGCGAACACTGAAGCTTTCTTT CASSDTNSANTEAFF NA TRBJ1-1 TRBV6-1 many
TGCAGCGTTGAAAATAACTATGGCTACACCTTC CSVENNYGYTF NA TRBJ1-2 TRBV29-1 NA
TGTGCCAGCAGCCGAGGACTACAGGGGGACTATGGCTACACCTTC CASSRGLQGDYGYTF TRBD1 TRBJ1-2 TRBV7-2 many
TGTGCCACCAGTGAGGTACAGGGCACTAACTATGGCTACACCTTC CATSEVQGTNYGYTF NA TRBJ1-2 TRBV24-1 many
TGCGCCAGCAGCCAAGTTAGAGGGGCAGAGACCCAGTACTTC CASSQVRGAETQYF NA TRBJ2-5 TRBV4-1 many
TGTGCCAGCAGCGTAGGGACAGGTTATGGCTACACCTTC CASSVGTGYGYTF TRBD1 TRBJ1-2 TRBV9 many
TGTGCCAGCGCCCTCTATGGCTACACCTTC CASALYGYTF NA TRBJ1-2 TRBV6-1 few
TGTGCCAGCTCACTCGCCGAGAGCAGGGGCCACGAGCAGTACTTC CASSLAESRGHEQYF NA TRBJ2-7 TRBV18 NA
TGTGCCAGCAGCTCTCAATCCTTGACGGAAGAGACCCAGTACTTC CASSSQSLTEETQYF NA TRBJ2-5 TRBV6-5 many
TGCGCCAGCAGCTTGGCCCGTGCAGGGGGAAACACTGAAGCTTTCTTT CASSLARAGGNTEAFF TRBD1 TRBJ1-1 TRBV5-1 few
TGCGCCAGCAGCTGGACGAGTGGGTTGGAGACCCAGTACTTC CASSWTSGLETQYF NA TRBJ2-5 TRBV5-1 many
TGTGCCAGCAGTTCTCCTACAGGGACTGGGGCCAACGTCCTGACTTTC CASSSPTGTGANVLTF NA TRBJ2-6 TRBV6-5 NA
TGCAGTGCTAGAGATGCACAGGAGGCTCAAGAGACCCAGTACTTC CSARDAQEAQETQYF NA TRBJ2-5 TRBV20-1 many